This TCR beta chain was documented in a study of neurological immune-mediated disorders. Regarding the study as a whole: The phylogenetic placement of 18 of 34 multiple sclerosis patients' repertoires in one related-CDR3 cluster constitutes a possible signature.

A single record per CDR3 protein comes from TCRdb applying MiXCR to the 5' RACE reads. The sample has 55,000 to 65,000 distinct CDR3 sequences, about 3.7% seen once. This clonotype was seen many times. What it binds is not known. This TCR derives from a woman in her forties or fifties with multiple sclerosis. Sample: PBMCs.

CDR3 sequence: CASSQDRLRGRKNIQYF. CDR3 coding DNA: TGCGCCAGCAGCCAAGATCGCTTAAGAGGACGGAAAAACATTCAGTACTTC. This chain links TRBV4-3 with TRBJ2-4; D uncertain. The CDR3 length is 17 residues. With 0 bases removed from V and 4 bases from J, the gap between germline ends came to 16 bases. CDR1 is LGHNA and CDR2 is YSLEER in the germline V gene.